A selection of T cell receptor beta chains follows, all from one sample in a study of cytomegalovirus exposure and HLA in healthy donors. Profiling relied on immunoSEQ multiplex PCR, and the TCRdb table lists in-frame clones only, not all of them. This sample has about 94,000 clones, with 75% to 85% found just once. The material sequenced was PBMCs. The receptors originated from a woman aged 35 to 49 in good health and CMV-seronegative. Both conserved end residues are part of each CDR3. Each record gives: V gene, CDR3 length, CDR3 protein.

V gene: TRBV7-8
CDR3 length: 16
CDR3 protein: CASTNELGDSNQPQHF

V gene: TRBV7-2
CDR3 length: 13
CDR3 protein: CASSPGQGSPLHF

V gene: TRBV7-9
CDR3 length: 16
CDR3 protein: CASSLAGVGTRNEQFF

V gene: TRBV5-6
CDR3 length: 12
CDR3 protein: CATARRGYEQFF

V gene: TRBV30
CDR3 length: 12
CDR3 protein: CAWRLTNSPLHF

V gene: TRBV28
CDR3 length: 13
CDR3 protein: CASSEGQGYTIYF

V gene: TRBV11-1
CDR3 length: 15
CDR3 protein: CASSLDGTGDYEQYF

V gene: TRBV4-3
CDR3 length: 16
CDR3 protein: CASSPSTSGGRETQYF

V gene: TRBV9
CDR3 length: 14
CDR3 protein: CASSPGGSTDTQYF

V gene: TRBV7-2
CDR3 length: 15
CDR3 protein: CASSSGGSSGNTIYF

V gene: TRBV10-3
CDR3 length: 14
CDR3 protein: CAITSVPRFYGYTF

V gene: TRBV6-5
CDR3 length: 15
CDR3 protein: CASSWGDLYNSPLHF

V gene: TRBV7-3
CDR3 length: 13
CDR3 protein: CASSQTREETQYF

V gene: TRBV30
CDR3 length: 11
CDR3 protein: CAWRARAEAFF

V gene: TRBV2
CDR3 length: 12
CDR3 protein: CATPGLYYGYTF

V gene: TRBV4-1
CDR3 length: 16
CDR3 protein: CASSGGGTSGHNEQFF

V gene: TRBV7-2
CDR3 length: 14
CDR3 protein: CASSLGVMRREAFF

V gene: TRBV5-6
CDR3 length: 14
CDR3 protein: CASSSGYPVNEQYF

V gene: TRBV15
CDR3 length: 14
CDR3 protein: CATSLTGGNQPQHF

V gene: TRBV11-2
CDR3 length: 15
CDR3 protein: CASSSTRQGGHEAFF

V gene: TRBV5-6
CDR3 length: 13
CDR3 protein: CASSFTDRYEQYF

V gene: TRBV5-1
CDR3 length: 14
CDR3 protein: CASSLGRGGTEAFF

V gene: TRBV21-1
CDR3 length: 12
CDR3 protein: CASSQINQPQHF

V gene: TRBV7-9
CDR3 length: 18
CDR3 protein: CASSLDLPQRGLTDTQYF

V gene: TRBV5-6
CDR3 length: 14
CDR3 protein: CASSTPGQDYEQYF

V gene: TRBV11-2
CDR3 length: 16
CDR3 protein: CASSLAHGQANEKLFF

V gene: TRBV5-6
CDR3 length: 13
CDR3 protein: CASSFPRMYGYTF